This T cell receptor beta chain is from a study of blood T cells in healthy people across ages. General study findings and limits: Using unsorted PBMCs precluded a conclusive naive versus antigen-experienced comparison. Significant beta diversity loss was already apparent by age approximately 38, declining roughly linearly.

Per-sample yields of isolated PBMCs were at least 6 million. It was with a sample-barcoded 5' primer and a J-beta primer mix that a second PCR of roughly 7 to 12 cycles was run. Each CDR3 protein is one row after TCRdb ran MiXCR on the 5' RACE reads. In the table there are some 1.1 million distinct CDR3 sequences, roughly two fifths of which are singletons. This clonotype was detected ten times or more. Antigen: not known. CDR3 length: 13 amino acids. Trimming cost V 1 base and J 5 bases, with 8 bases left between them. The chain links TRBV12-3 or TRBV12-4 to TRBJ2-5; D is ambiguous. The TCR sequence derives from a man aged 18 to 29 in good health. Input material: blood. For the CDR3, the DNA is TGTGCCAGCAGTTTAGGGGTTGGGGAGACCCAGTACTTC. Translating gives CASSLGVGETQYF.